This TCR beta chain was profiled in a study of shared clonotypes between healthy human individuals. The study's findings and limits: Rarefaction analysis demonstrated incomplete sorted-subset sequencing notwithstanding large depth.

Deep was the level used in running the assay. In the authors' workflow: ImmunoSEQ yielded junction-only sequences lacking quality scores, so filtering differed. Libraries were prepared by immunoSEQ multiplex PCR; TCRdb keeps only in-frame clonotypes and omits some of them. V and J calls and clone size are those listed in that table; D and trimming were worked out from the DNA. The table lists approximately 2.3 million clones, about 92% of them singletons, with about 0.41% in the top ten. CDR1 is LNHDA, CDR2 SQIVND, per germline (reference sequence). This CDR3 has 13 residues. Trimming took off 6 bases at V and 4 bases at J, with 11 bases between the two ends. This clone appeared a single time. The target antigen is unknown.

The sequence was obtained from a man between 18 and 29 years old in good health. Some clones in this sample may be carry-over from other donors' samples. This sequence joins TRBV19 and TRBJ2-3; no definite D call. Source material: naive CD4+ T cells from PBMCs. Sample subset: CD45RA+ positively selected. As DNA, the CDR3 is TGTGCCAGTAGCAAACCGGCCGCAGATACGCAGTATTTT. Amino acids: CASSKPAADTQYF.